The 8 T cell receptor beta chains below all came from one sample that was sequenced in a study of blood T cell repertoires in COVID-19. This table comes from immunoSEQ multiplex PCR, and its TCRdb copy is limited to in-frame clones, with some not included. The sample lists more than 300,000 clones, about nine tenths occurring once. Sequences were obtained from PBMCs or T cells enriched from blood (not recorded which). All receptors come from a young man who had recovered from COVID-19.

The rearrangement uses TRBV25-1 and TRBJ1-5; unclear D gene. Trimming took off 4 bases at V and 5 bases at J, with 9 bases between the two ends. The CDR3 has 13 amino acids. Germline-derived CDR1 and CDR2 are MGHDK and SYGVNS. CDR3 amino acids: CASSAQRHQPQHF. The CDR3 DNA is TGTGCCAGCAGTGCCCAGAGGCATCAGCCCCAGCATTTT.

The chain employs TRBV5-4 and TRBJ1-1; possible D gene TRBD1, 5 bases. The CDR3 is made up of 15 amino acids. Trimming removed 4 bases at V and 5 bases at J, with 18 bases between. Germline CDR1 and CDR2: SGHNT and YYREEE (reference sequence). The CDR3 region is CASSPTLDRATEAFF. CDR3 DNA sequence: TGTGCCAGCAGCCCTACTCTCGACAGAGCGACTGAAGCTTTCTTT.

The chain carries TRBV7-8 and TRBJ1-5, with D maybe TRBD1 (6 bases). The CDR3 is 19 amino acids. Germline CDR1 SGHVS, CDR2 FQNEAQ. The V gene lost 7 bases and the J gene lost 4 bases, with 29 bases spanning the gap. The CDR3 protein is CASTLSRTGNKGGNQPQHF. In DNA form, the CDR3 reads TGTGCCAGCACCTTGTCACGTACGGGTAATAAGGGGGGGAATCAGCCCCAGCATTTT.

V gene TRBV11-2 combines with J gene TRBJ2-7; D perhaps matches TRBD2 (5 bases). The V gene's germline CDR1 is SGHAT and CDR2 FQNNGV. The CDR3 has 15 residues. V lost 2 bases and J 0 bases, leaving 11 bases between the germline ends. CDR3 in amino acids: CASSLRESPSYEQYF. DNA of the CDR3: TGTGCCAGCAGCTTAAGGGAGTCCCCCTCCTACGAGCAGTACTTC.

The chain combines TRBV5-1 with TRBJ1-1; the match to TRBD1 covers 8 bases. Germline loops: CDR1 SGHRS, CDR2 YFSETQ. V dropped 2 bases and J dropped 4; count of bases not matched to a gene: 4. The CDR3 length is 14 residues. The DNA for the CDR3 is TGCGCCAGCAGCTTAGGACAGGGCGGCACTGAAGCTTTCTTT. It translates to CASSLGQGGTEAFF. Supplemented by reference TRBV5-1 and TRBJ1-1, the full variable domain reads KAGVTQTPRYLIKTRGQQVTLSCSPISGHRSVSWYQQTPGQGLQFLFEYFSETQRNKGNFPGRFSGRQFSNSRSEMNVSTLELGDSALYLCASSLGQGGTEAFFGQGTRLTVV.

This chain links TRBV5-1 with TRBJ1-6, with TRBD1 as a possible D gene (5 bases). The CDR3 runs to 13 residues. In germline, CDR1 is SGHRS, CDR2 YFSETQ. V was pared by 5 bases and J by 14 bases, with 17 bases between. DNA of the CDR3: TGCGCCAGCAGACAGACCCGGGGGTTGGCCCTCCACTTT. As protein: CASRQTRGLALHF.

The chain is built from TRBV2 and TRBJ2-7; 8 positions match TRBD1. The CDR3 has 15 residues. Looked up from germline, CDR1 is SNHLY and CDR2 is FYNNEI. V was clipped by 6 bases and J by 3 bases; unmatched bases: 10. The CDR3 sequence: CASRERQGNYYEQYF. The CDR3 region has the DNA TGTGCCAGCAGGGAAAGACAGGGGAATTACTACGAGCAGTACTTC.

This clone was observed once. The chain uses TRBV7-9 and TRBJ1-1, with no clear D. V was pared by 11 bases and J by 3 bases, with 7 bases between. The CDR3 sequence is 10 residues long. Germline assignment: CDR1 SEHNR and CDR2 FQNEAQ (reference sequence). This chain's CDR3 is CAPSDTEAFF. The CDR3 DNA follows: TGTGCCCCCTCGGACACTGAAGCTTTCTTT. Looking up the rest from reference TRBV7-9 and TRBJ1-1 gives the full variable domain: DTGVSQNPRHKITKRGQNVTFRCDPISEHNRLYWYRQTLGQGPEFLTYFQNEAQLEKSRLLSDRFSAERPKGSFSTLEIQRTEQGDSAMYLCAPSDTEAFFGQGTRLTVV.